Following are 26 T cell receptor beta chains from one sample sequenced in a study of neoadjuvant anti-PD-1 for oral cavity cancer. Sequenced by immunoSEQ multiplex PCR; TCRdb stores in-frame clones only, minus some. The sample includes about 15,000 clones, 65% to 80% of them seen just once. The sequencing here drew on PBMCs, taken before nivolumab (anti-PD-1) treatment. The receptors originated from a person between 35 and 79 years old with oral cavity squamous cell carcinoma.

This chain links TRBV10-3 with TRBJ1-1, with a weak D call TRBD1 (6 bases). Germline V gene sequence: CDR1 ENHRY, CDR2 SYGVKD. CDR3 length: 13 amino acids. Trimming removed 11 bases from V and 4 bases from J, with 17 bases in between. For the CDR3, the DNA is TGTGCCGCCGGAGTCGGACAGATCACTGAAGCTTTCTTT. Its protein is CAAGVGQITEAFF.

The CDR3 DNA sequence: TGTGCCAGCAGCTTCGCCAATGAGCAGTTCTTC. Translated: CASSFANEQFF. The V call is TRBV5-4, the J call TRBJ2-1; no clear D. Germline V gene lookup returns CDR1 SGHNT and CDR2 YYREEE (reference sequence). Trimming took 2 bases from V and 6 from J, leaving 3 bases between them. The CDR3 is made up of 11 amino acids.

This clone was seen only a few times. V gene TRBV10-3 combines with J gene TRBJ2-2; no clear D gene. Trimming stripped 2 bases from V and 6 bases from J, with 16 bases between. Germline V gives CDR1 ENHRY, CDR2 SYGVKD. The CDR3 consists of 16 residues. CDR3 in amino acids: CAISEGFRSSAGELFF. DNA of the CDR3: TGTGCCATCAGTGAGGGGTTTCGGAGTTCGGCCGGGGAGCTGTTTTTT.

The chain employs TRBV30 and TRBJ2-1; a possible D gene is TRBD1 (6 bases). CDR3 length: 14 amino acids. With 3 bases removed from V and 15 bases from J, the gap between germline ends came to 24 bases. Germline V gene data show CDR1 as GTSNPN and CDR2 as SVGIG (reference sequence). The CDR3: CAWRSGGAGARWFF. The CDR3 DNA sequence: TGTGCCTGGAGGAGTGGGGGCGCTGGGGCTCGGTGGTTCTTC.

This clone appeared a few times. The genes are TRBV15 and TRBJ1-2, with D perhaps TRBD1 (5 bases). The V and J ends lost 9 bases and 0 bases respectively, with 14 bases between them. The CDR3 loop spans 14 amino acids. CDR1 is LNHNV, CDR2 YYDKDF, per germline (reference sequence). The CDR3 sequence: CATRPGTTNYGYTF. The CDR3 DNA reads TGTGCCACAAGGCCAGGGACGACTAACTATGGCTACACCTTC.

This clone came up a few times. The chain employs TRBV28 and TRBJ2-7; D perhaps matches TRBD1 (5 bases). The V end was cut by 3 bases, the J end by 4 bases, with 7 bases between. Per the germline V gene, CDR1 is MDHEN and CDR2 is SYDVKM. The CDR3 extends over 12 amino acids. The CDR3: CASSFRDYEQYF. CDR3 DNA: TGTGCCAGCAGTTTCAGGGATTACGAGCAGTACTTC.

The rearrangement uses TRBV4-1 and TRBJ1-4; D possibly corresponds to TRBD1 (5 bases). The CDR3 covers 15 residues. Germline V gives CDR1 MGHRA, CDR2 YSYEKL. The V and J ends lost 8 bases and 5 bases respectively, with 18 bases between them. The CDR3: CASRGVLPLNEKLFF. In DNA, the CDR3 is TGCGCCAGCCGAGGGGTTCTCCCGCTAAATGAAAAACTGTTTTTT.

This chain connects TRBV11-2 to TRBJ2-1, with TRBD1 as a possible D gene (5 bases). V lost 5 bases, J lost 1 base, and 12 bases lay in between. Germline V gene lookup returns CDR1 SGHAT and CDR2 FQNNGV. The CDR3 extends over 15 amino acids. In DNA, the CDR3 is TGTGCCAGCAGCCCAGACAGCCTATCCTACAATGAGCAGTTCTTC. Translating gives CASSPDSLSYNEQFF.

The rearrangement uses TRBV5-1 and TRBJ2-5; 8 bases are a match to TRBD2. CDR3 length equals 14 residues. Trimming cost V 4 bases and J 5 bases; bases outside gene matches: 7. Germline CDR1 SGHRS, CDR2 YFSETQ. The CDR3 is CASSLSGVDETQYF. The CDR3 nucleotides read TGCGCCAGCAGCCTTAGCGGGGTTGATGAGACCCAGTACTTC.

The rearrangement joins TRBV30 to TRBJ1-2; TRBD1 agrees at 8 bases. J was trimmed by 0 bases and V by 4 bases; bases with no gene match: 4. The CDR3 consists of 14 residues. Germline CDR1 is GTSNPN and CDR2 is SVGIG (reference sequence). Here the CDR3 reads CAWIPGQANYGYTF. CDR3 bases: TGTGCCTGGATCCCGGGACAGGCTAACTATGGCTACACCTTC.

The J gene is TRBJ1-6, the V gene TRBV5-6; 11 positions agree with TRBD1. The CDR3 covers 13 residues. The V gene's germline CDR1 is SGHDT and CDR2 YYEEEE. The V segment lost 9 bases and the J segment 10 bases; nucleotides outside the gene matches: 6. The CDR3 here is CATSGQGASPLHF. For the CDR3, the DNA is TGTGCCACCAGTGGACAGGGGGCGTCACCCCTCCACTTT.

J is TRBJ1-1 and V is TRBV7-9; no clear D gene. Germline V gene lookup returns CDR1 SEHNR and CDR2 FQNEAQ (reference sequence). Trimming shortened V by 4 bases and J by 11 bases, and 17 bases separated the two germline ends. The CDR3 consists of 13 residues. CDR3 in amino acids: CASSSRGALRAFF. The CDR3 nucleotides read TGTGCCAGCAGCTCCCGGGGAGCTCTACGGGCTTTCTTT.

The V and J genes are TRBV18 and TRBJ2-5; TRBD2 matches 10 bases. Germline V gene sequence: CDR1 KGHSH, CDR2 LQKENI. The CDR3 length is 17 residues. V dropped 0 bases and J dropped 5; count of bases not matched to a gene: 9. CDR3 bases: TGTGCCAGCTCACCACCGAGCGGGGGGGCCTCGGGCGAGACCCAGTACTTC. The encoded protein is CASSPPSGGASGETQYF.

This CDR3 reads CATSQNQRGTDTQYF. CDR3 DNA: TGTGCCACCAGTCAAAACCAGCGGGGGACAGATACGCAGTATTTT. This sequence joins TRBV15 and TRBJ2-3; 8 nucleotides line up with TRBD2. There are 15 residues in the CDR3. The germline V gene encodes CDR1 LNHNV and CDR2 YYDKDF (reference sequence). J lost 3 bases, V lost 6 bases, and 8 bases had no gene match. The full variable domain, with the rest looked up from reference TRBV15 and TRBJ2-3, is DAMVIQNPRYQVTQFGKPVTLSCSQTLNHNVMYWYQQKSSQAPKLLFHYYDKDFNNEADTPDNFQSRRPNTSFCFLDIRSPGLGDTAMYLCATSQNQRGTDTQYFGPGTRLTVL.

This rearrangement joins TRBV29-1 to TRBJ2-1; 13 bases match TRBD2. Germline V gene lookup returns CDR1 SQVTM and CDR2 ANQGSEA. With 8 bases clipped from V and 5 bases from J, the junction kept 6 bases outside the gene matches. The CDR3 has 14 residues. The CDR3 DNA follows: TGCAGCAGCGGACTAGCGGGAGCTAACAATGAGCAGTTCTTC. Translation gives CSSGLAGANNEQFF.

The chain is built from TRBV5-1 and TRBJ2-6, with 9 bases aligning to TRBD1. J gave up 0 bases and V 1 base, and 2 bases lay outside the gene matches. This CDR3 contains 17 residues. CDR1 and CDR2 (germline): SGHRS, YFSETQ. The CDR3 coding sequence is TGCGCCAGCAGCTTGTCGGGACAGGGCTCTGGGGCCAACGTCCTGACTTTC. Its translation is CASSLSGQGSGANVLTF. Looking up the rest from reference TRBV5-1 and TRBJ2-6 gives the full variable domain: KAGVTQTPRYLIKTRGQQVTLSCSPISGHRSVSWYQQTPGQGLQFLFEYFSETQRNKGNFPGRFSGRQFSNSRSEMNVSTLELGDSALYLCASSLSGQGSGANVLTFGAGSRLTVL.

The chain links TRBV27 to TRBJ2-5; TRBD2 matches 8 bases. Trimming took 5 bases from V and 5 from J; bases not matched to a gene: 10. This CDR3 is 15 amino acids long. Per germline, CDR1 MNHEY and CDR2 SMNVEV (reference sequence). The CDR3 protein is CASSPQTSARETQYF. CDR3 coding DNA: TGTGCCAGCAGTCCGCAGACTAGCGCTAGGGAGACCCAGTACTTC.

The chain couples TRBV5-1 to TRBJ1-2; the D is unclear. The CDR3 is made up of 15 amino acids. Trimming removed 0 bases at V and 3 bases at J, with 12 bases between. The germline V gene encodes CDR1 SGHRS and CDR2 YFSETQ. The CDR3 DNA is TGCGCCAGCAGCTTGGCGGTATGGGGAGACTATGGCTACACCTTC. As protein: CASSLAVWGDYGYTF.

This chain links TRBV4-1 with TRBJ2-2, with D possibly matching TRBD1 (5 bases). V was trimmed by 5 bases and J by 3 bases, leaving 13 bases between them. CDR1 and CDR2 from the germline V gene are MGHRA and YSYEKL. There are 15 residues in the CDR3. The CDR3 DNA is TGCGCCAGCAGCGTCGGACACCGACACACCGGGGAGCTGTTTTTT. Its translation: CASSVGHRHTGELFF.

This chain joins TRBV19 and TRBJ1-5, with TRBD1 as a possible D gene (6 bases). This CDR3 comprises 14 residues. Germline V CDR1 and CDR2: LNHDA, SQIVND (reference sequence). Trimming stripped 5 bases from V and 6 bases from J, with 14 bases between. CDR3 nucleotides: TGTGCCAGTAGTGAGGGGGGGATTGGTCAGCCCCAGCATTTT. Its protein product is CASSEGGIGQPQHF.

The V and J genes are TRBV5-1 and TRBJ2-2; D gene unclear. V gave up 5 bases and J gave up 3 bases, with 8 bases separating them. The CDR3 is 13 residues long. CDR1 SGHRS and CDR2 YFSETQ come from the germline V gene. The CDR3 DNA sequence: TGCGCCAGCAGACTCGATGACACCGGGGAGCTGTTTTTT. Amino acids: CASRLDDTGELFF.

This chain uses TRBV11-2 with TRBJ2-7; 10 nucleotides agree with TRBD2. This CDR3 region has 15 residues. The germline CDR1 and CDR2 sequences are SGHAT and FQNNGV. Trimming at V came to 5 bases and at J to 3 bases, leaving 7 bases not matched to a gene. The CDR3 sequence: CASSLKAGGNYEQYF. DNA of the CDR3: TGTGCCAGCAGCCTAAAAGCGGGAGGGAACTACGAGCAGTACTTC.

This CDR3 reads CASSLEPASETQYF. CDR3 DNA sequence: TGCGCCAGCAGCTTGGAGCCCGCGTCGGAGACCCAGTACTTC. J is TRBJ2-5 and V is TRBV5-1; D call uncertain. In germline, CDR1 is SGHRS, CDR2 YFSETQ. Deletions cut 0 bases from V and 5 bases from J, with 11 bases between. This CDR3 comprises 14 residues.

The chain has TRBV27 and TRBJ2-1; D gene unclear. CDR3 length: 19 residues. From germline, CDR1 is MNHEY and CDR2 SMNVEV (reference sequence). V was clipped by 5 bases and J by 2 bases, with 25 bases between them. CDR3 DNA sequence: TGTGCCAGCAGTCCCTACCCGGAGATTCAGCAAACAACCTACAATGAGCAGTTCTTC. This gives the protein CASSPYPEIQQTTYNEQFF.

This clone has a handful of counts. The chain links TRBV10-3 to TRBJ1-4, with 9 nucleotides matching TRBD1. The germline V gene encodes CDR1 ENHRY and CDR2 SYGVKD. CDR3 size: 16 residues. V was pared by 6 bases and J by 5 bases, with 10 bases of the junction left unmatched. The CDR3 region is CAISRTGELRNEKLFF. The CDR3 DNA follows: TGTGCCATCAGCCGGACAGGGGAATTGAGAAATGAAAAACTGTTTTTT.

The CDR3 DNA reads as TGTGCCTGGGGGGGGGTCAGCACAGATACGCAGTATTTT. This translates into CAWGGVSTDTQYF. This sequence joins TRBV30 and TRBJ2-3; TRBD2 matches 7 bases. V was clipped by 5 bases and J by 0 bases; unmatched bases: 2. The CDR3 runs to 13 residues. CDR1 is GTSNPN, CDR2 SVGIG, per germline (reference sequence).